This entry is about one T cell receptor beta chain. Its antigen is unidentified. Germline CDR1 and CDR2: MNHEY and SVGAGI. The CDR3 consists of 14 residues. Trimming stripped 5 bases from V and 3 bases from J, with 11 bases between. The sample comes from a study of cytomegalovirus exposure and HLA in healthy donors. General observations from the study: Specific recognition of CMV antigens was confirmed in vitro for a few chains (all CMV-associated). With high specificity and sensitivity, the classifier reportedly diagnosed cytomegalovirus status. Usually a TCR sequence was rare, but some public TCRs were found in many donors.

Using immunoSEQ multiplex PCR, the repertoire was profiled, and TCRdb retains in-frame clones only, with some absent. Among 90,000 to 150,000 clones, more than 85% were seen once, and the ten largest hold roughly 4.4%. This rearrangement joins TRBV6-5 to TRBJ1-5; weak D call: TRBD1 (5 bases). Sequencing used PBMCs. The sequence came from a young man in good health and CMV-seropositive. This CDR3 reads CASSLRGFNQPQHF. CDR3 in DNA: TGTGCCAGCAGTCTAAGGGGTTTCAATCAGCCCCAGCATTTT.